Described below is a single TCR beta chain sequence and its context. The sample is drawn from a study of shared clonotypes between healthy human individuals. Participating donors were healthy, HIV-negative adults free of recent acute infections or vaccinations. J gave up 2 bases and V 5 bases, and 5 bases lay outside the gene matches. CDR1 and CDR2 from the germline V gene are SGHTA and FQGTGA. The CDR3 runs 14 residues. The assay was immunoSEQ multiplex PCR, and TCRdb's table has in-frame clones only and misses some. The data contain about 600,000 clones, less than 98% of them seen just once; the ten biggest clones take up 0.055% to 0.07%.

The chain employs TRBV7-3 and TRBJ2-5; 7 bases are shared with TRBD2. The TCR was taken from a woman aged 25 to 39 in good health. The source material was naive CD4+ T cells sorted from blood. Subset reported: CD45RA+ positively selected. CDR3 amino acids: CASSPGLVQETQYF. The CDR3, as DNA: TGTGCCAGCAGCCCTGGACTAGTGCAAGAGACCCAGTACTTC.